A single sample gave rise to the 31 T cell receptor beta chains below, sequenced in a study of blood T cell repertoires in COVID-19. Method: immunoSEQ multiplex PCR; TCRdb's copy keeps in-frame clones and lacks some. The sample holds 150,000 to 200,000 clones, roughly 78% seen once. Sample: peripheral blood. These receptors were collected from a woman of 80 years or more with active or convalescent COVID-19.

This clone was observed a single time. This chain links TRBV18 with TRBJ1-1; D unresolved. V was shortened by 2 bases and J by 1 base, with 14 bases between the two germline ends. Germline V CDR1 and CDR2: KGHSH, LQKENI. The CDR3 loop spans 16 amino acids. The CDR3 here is CASSPSMGRGNTEAFF. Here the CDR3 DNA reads TGTGCCAGCTCACCATCTATGGGTCGCGGGAACACTGAAGCTTTCTTT.

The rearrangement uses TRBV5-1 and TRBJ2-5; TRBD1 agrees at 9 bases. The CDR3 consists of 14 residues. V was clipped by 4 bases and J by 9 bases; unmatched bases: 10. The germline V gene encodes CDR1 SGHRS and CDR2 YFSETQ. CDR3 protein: CASSQGTGILAQYF. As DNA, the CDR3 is TGCGCCAGCAGCCAAGGGACAGGGATTTTAGCCCAGTACTTC.

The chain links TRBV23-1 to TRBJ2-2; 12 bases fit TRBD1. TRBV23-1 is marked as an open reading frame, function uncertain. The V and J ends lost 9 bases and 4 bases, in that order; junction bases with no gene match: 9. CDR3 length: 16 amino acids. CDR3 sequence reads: CASPGQGADSTGELFF. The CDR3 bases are TGCGCCAGTCCGGGACAGGGGGCGGATAGCACCGGGGAGCTGTTTTTT.

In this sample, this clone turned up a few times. The CDR3 DNA reads TGTGCCAGTAGTGGCACCCGAGGGTCGGCGGATAGCAATCAGCCCCAGCATTTT. This sequence encodes CASSGTRGSADSNQPQHF. The chain carries TRBV19 and TRBJ1-5; D gene unclear. The V end was cut by 5 bases, the J end by 0 bases, with 20 bases between. The V gene's germline CDR1 is LNHDA and CDR2 SQIVND (reference sequence). The CDR3 runs to 18 residues.

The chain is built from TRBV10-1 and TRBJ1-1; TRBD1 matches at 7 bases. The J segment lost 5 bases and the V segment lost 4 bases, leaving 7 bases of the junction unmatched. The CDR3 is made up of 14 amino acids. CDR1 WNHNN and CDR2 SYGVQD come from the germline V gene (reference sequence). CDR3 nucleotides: TGCGCCAGCAGTGGAAGGGGGCGGAAGACTGAAGCTTTCTTT. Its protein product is CASSGRGRKTEAFF.

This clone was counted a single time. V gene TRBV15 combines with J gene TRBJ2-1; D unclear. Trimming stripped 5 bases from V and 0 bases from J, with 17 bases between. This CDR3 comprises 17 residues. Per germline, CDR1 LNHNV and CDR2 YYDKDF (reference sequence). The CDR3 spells CATSLTPSASSYNEQFF. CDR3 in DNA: TGTGCCACCAGCCTTACCCCTAGTGCAAGCTCCTACAATGAGCAGTTCTTC.

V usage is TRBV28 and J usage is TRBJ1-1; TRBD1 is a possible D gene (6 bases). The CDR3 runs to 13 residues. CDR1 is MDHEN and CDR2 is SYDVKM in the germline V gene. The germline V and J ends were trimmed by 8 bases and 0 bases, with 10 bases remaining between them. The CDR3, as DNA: TGTGCCAGCGGCGCAGGGGTGAACACTGAAGCTTTCTTT. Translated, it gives CASGAGVNTEAFF.

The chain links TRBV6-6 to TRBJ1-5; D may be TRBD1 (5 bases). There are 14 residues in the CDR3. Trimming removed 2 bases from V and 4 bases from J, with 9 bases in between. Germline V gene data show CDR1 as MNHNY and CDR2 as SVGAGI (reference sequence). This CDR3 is CASSYNKGNQPQHF. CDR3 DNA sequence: TGTGCCAGCAGTTACAACAAGGGGAATCAGCCCCAGCATTTT.

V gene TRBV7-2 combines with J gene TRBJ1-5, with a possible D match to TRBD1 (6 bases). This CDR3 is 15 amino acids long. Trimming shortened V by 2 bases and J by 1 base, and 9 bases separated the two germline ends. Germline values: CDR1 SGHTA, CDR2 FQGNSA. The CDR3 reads CASSLMRGSNQPQHF. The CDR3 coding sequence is TGTGCCAGCAGCTTAATGAGGGGGAGCAATCAGCCCCAGCATTTT.

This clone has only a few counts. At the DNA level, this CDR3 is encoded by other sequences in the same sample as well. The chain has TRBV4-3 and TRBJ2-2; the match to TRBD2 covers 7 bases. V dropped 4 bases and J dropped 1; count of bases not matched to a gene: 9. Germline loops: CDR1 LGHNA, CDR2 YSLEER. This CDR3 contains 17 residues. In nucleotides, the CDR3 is TGCGCCAGCAGCCCCCGCTGGGGGGGTATGAACACCGGGGAGCTGTTTTTT. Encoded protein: CASSPRWGGMNTGELFF.

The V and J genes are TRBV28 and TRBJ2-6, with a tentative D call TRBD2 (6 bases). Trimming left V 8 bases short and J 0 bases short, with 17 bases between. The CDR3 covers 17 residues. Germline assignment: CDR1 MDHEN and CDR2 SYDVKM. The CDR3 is CASRLPGLVSGANVLTF. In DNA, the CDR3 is TGTGCCAGCCGACTCCCGGGACTGGTCTCTGGGGCCAACGTCCTGACTTTC.

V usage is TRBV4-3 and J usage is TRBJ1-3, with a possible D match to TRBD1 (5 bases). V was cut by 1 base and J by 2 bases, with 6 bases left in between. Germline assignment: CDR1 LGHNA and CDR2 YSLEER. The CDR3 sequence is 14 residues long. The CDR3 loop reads CASSQGGAGNTIYF. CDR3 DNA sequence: TGCGCCAGCAGCCAAGGGGGGGCTGGAAACACCATATATTTT.

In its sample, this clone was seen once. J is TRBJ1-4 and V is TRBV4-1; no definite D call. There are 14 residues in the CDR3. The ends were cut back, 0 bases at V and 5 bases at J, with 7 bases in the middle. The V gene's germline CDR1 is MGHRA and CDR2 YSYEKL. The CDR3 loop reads CASSQDWRNEKLFF. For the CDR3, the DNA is TGCGCCAGCAGCCAAGATTGGAGGAATGAAAAACTGTTTTTT.

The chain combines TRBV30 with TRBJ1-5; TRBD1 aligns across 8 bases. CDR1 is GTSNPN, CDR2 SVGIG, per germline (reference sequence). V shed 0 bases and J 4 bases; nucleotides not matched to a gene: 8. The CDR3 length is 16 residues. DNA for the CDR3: TGTGCCTGGAGTGTTTCTTATGGGACAGGAAATCAGCCCCAGCATTTT. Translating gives CAWSVSYGTGNQPQHF.

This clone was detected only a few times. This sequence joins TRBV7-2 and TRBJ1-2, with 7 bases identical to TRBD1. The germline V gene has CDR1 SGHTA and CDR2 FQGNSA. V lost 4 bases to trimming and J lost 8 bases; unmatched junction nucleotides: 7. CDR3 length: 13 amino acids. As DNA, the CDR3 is TGTGCCAGCAGCTCCGACAGGGATGGAGGCTACACCTTC. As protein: CASSSDRDGGYTF.

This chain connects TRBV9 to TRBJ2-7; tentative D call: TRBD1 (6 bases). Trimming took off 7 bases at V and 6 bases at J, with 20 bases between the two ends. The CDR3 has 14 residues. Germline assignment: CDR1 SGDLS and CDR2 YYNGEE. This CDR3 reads CASGRDTLPPEQYF. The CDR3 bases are TGTGCCAGCGGCAGGGACACCCTCCCACCCGAGCAGTACTTC. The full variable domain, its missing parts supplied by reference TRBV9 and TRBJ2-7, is DSGVTQTPKHLITATGQRVTLRCSPRSGDLSVYWYQQSLDQGLQFLIQYYNGEERAKGNILERFSAQQFPDLHSELNLSSLELGDSALYFCASGRDTLPPEQYFGPGTRLTVT.

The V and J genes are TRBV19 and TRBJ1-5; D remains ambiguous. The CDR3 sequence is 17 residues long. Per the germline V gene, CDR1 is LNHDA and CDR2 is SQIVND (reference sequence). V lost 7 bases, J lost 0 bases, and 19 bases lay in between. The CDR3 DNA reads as TGTGCCAGTACCCTGGCAACGGGATATTATAGCAATCAGCCCCAGCATTTT. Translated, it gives CASTLATGYYSNQPQHF.

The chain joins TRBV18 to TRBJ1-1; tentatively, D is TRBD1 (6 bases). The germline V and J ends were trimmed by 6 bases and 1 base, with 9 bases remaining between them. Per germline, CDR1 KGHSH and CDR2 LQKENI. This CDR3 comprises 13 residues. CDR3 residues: CASSVGQNTEAFF. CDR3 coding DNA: TGTGCCAGCTCGGTGGGACAGAACACTGAAGCTTTCTTT.

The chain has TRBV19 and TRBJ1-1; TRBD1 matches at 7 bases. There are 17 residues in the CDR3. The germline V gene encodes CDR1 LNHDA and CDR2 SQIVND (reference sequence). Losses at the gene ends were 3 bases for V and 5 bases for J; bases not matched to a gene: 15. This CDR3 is CASSIGTGDPTGTEAFF. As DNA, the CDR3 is TGTGCCAGTAGTATCGGAACAGGGGACCCCACCGGAACTGAAGCTTTCTTT.

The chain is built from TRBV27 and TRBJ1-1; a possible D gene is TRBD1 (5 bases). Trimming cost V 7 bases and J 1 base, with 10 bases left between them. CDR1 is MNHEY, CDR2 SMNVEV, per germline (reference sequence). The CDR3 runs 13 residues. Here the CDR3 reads CASTPRENTEAFF. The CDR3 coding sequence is TGTGCCAGCACCCCCAGGGAGAACACTGAAGCTTTCTTT.

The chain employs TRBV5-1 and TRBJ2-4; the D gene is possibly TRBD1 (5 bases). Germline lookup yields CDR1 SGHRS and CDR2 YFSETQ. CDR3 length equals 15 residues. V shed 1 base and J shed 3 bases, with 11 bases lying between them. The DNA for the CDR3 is TGCGCCAGCAGCTTGACAGGAATTGACAAAAACATTCAGTACTTC. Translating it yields CASSLTGIDKNIQYF. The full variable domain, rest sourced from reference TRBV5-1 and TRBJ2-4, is KAGVTQTPRYLIKTRGQQVTLSCSPISGHRSVSWYQQTPGQGLQFLFEYFSETQRNKGNFPGRFSGRQFSNSRSEMNVSTLELGDSALYLCASSLTGIDKNIQYFGAGTRLSVL.

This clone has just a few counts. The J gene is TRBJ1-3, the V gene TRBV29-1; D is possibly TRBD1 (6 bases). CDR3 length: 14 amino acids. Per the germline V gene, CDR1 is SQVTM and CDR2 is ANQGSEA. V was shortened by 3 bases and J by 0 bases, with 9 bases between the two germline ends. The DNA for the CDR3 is TGCAGCGTTGACATAGGGGGCTCTGGAAACACCATATATTTT. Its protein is CSVDIGGSGNTIYF.

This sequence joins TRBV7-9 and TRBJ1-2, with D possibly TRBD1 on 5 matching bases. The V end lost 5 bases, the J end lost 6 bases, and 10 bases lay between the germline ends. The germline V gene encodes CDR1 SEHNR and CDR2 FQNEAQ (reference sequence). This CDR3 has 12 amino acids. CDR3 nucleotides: TGTGCCAGCAGCCTCCAAGGGGATGGCTACACCTTC. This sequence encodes CASSLQGDGYTF.

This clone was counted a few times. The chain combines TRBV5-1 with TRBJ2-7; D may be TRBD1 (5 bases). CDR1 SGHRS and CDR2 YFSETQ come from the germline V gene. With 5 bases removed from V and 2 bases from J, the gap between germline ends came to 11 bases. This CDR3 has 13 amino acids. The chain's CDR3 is CASRQTATYEQYF. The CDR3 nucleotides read TGCGCCAGCAGACAGACAGCAACCTACGAGCAGTACTTC.

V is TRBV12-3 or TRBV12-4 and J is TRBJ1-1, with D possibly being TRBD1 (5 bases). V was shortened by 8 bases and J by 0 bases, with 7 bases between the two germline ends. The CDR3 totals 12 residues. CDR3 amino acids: CASGGMNTEAFF. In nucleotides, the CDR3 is TGTGCCAGCGGGGGGATGAACACTGAAGCTTTCTTT.

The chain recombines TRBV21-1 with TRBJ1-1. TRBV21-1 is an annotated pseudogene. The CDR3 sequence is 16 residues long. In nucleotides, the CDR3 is TGTGCCAGCAGCAAACCAGCGGGGGGGCACAACACTGAAGCTTTCTTT. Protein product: CASSKPAGGHNTEAFF.

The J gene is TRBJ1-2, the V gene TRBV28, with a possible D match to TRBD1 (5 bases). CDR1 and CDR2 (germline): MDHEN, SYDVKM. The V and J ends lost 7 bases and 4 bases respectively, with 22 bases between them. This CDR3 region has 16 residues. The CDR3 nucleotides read TGTGCCAGCACGCCTGCCTGGGGCTTACTTACCTATGGCTACACCTTC. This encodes CASTPAWGLLTYGYTF.

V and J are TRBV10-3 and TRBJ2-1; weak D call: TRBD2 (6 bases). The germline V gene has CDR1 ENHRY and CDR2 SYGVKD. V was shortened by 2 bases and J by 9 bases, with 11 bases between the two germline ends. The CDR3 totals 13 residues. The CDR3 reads CAISETAGPEQFF. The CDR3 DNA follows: TGTGCCATCAGTGAGACTGCGGGGCCTGAGCAGTTCTTC.

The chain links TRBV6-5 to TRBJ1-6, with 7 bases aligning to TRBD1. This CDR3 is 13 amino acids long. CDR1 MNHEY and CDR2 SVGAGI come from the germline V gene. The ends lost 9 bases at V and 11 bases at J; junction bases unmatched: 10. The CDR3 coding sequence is TGTGCCAGTCAAAATCTACAGGGGACACCCCTCCACTTT. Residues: CASQNLQGTPLHF.

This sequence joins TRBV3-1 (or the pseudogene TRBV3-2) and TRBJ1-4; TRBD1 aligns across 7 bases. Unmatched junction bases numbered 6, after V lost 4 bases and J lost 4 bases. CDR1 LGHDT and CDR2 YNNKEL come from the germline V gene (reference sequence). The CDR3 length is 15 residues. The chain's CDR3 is CASSLWDRDNEKLFF. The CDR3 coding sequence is TGTGCCAGCAGCCTGTGGGACAGAGATAATGAAAAACTGTTTTTT.

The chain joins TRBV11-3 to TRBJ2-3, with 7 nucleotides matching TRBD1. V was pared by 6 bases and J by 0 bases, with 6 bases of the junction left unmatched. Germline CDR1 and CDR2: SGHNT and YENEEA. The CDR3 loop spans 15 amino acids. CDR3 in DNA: TGTGCCAGCAGTCTTGGGACAGCTAGCACAGATACGCAGTATTTT. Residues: CASSLGTASTDTQYF.